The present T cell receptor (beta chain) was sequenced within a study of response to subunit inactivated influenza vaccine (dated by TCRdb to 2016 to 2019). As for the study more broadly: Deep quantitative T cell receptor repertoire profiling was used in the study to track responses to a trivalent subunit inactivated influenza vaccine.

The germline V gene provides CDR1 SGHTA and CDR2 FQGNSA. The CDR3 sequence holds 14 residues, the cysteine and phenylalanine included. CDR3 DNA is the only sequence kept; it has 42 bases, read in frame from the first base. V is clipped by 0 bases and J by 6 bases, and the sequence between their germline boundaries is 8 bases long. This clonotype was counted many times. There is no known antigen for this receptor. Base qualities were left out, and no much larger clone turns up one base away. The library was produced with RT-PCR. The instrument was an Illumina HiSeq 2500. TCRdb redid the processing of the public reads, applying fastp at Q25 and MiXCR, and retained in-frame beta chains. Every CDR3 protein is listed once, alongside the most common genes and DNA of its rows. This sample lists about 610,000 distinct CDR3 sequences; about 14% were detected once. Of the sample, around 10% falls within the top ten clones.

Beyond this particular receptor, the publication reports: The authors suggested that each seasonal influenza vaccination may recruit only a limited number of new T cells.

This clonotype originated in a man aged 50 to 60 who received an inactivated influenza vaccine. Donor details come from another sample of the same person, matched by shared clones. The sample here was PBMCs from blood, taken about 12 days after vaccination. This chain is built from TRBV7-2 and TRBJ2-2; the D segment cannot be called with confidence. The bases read TGTGCCAGCAGCTTAGCGTATACGTCCGGGGAGCTGTTTTTT. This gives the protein CASSLAYTSGELFF.